This TCR beta chain originates from a study of blood T cell repertoires in COVID-19. In the study overall: The samples span acute and convalescent COVID-19 from the United States, Italy and Spain. The analysed material was cDNA or gDNA that came from T cells, B-cell-depleted T cells, or PBMCs.

This CDR3 has 16 residues. Germline V gene sequence: CDR1 KGHDR, CDR2 SFDVKD. V lost 7 bases and J lost 0, with 18 bases in between. As originally analysed: Quantification of nucleated cells was approximated via reference gene primer amplification. The data were produced by immunoSEQ multiplex PCR, yet TCRdb's version contains in-frame clones alone and is incomplete. Clone size and V and J calls were adopted from that table, with D and trimming inferred from the DNA. The table includes more than 70,000 clones, 90% detected once. Material: peripheral blood. The V and J genes are TRBV24-1 and TRBJ2-7, with unresolved D. This TCR came from a woman of 80 years or more with acute or convalescent COVID-19. The CDR3 sequence: CATRRNGPPSSYEQYF. The CDR3 nucleotides are TGTGCCACCAGACGTAATGGGCCGCCAAGCTCCTACGAGCAGTACTTC.